The present T cell receptor beta chain was sequenced within a study of T cells in Graves' hyperthyroidism and ophthalmopathy. Findings of the study overall: Among clonotypes expanded in thyroid above 0.001, most were also found in blood.

The sample holds a few counts of this clonotype. The antigen is not known. Template material for amplifying TCR beta CDR3 regions consisted of RNA transcripts. First-round RT-PCR targeting the TCR CDR3 was performed with the HTBI primer set. TCRdb independently ran MiXCR on the multiplex PCR reads; one entry per CDR3 protein. In the table there are about 560,000 distinct CDR3 sequences, roughly a sixth of which are singletons. The receptor's source is a woman younger than 30 with Graves' hyperthyroidism. Sequences were obtained from blood.

The CDR3 DNA is TGTGCCAGCAGACCGGGACAGGGAGTGCCCCAGCATTTT. It specifies CASRPGQGVPQHF. V and J are TRBV12-3 or TRBV12-4 and TRBJ1-5; 9 bases are a match to TRBD1. The CDR3 length is 13 residues. V dropped 6 bases and J dropped 9; count of bases not matched to a gene: 6.